Included here is one T cell receptor (beta chain) sequence, with context. What it recognizes is unknown. TCR beta libraries were made by quantitative 5'-RACE with molecular barcodes. TCRdb re-derived calls from the 5' RACE reads in MiXCR, one entry per CDR3 protein. This sample has a few hundred thousand distinct CDR3 sequences, with 7% to 9% found just once. This entry belongs to a study of CD8 T cells in ankylosing spondylitis. General study findings and limits: Prior work had noted some motif variants in reactive arthritis blood and synovial fluid. Disease-linked clones reportedly concentrated significantly in matched ankylosing spondylitis synovial fluid. Relatively rare in peripheral blood, disease-linked clones were also CD8+. Blood from ankylosing spondylitis patients appeared to carry a characteristic roughly eight-variant TCR beta motif.

Trimming shortened V by 3 bases and J by 6 bases, and 15 bases separated the two germline ends. CDR3 length: 14 amino acids. CDR1 and CDR2 (germline): ENHRY, SYGVKD. The clonotype was recovered from a male donor with ankylosing spondylitis. Sequencing was carried out using blood, either unsorted or a sorted T cell fraction (not recorded which). V usage is TRBV10-3 and J usage is TRBJ2-7; D possibly uses TRBD1 or TRBD2 (5 bases each). The CDR3 bases are TGTGCCATCAGTGAAGGGGACGGGGCGGGCGAGCAGTACTTC. This translates into CAISEGDGAGEQYF.